One and the same sample provided the 29 T cell receptor beta chains below, sequenced in a study of T cell repertoires in cytomegalovirus infection (dated by TCRdb to about 2019). These receptors are not linked to any known antigen. Reading the label with the study, this specimen's treatment or condition is: in vitro stimulation with specific CMV peptide epitopes to enrich CMV-specific T cells. Sequenced on an Illumina HiSeq 1500. TCRdb itself trimmed the public reads at Q25 with fastp, ran MiXCR and retained productive beta chains. Each entry is one CDR3 protein sequence, shown with its most common DNA and genes. For this sample the table gives fewer than 1,000,000 distinct CDR3 sequences, of which 30% to 40% were detected only once. Jointly, the top ten make up more than 13% of the sample. The specimen comprised cultured CD8+ T cells from PBMCs, sampled from culture after CMV antigen stimulation. The receptors come from a human donor in good health (CMV status not recorded). Some clones in this sample may be carry-over from other donors' samples.

The rearrangement uses TRBV25-1 and TRBJ2-2; D ambiguous. This CDR3 region has 15 residues. Trimming removed 2 bases at V and 7 bases at J, with 14 bases between. CDR1 is MGHDK and CDR2 is SYGVNS in the germline V gene. Written as DNA, the CDR3 is TGTGCCAGCAGTGAAGGTCCGAGGACGGTCGGGGAGCTGTTTTTT. This translates into CASSEGPRTVGELFF.

This clonotype was seen a handful of times. The chain uses TRBV7-9 and TRBJ2-7, with a weak D call TRBD1 (6 bases). Trimming shortened V by 2 bases and J by 4 bases, and 9 bases separated the two germline ends. In germline, CDR1 is SEHNR, CDR2 FQNEAQ (reference sequence). The CDR3 is 13 residues long. CDR3 amino acids: CASSLMGAYEQYV. The CDR3 DNA reads as TGTGCCAGCAGCTTAATGGGGGCATACGAGCAGTACGTC.

Concerning this clonotype: A read error may explain this, as a much larger clone is one base away. The chain carries TRBV6-1 and TRBJ2-1; 8 bases line up with TRBD2. Germline CDR1 MNHNS, CDR2 SASEGT. This CDR3 is 15 amino acids long. The CDR3 spells CASSLSRGAYNKQFF. CDR3 in DNA: TGTGCCAGCAGTCTTTCGCGGGGGGCTTACAATAAGCAGTTCTTC.

This clonotype was observed a handful of times. The genes are TRBV4-1 and TRBJ2-1; D remains unclear. The germline V gene encodes CDR1 MGHRA and CDR2 YSYEKL. The CDR3 totals 17 residues. V shed 0 bases and J shed 1 base, with 13 bases lying between them. CDR3 sequence: CASSQDPPFGSYNEQFF. CDR3 coding DNA: TGCGCCAGCAGCCAAGATCCTCCCTTCGGTTCCTACAATGAGCAGTTCTTC.

The rearrangement joins TRBV28 to TRBJ2-7; TRBD1 aligns across 7 bases. Trimming removed 5 bases from V and 2 bases from J; junction bases left unmatched: 6. Germline CDR1 and CDR2: MDHEN and SYDVKM. The CDR3 length is 14 residues. This CDR3 reads CASSTYRGPYEQYV. The CDR3, as DNA: TGTGCCAGCAGTACATACAGGGGACCCTACGAGCAGTACGTC.

The chain couples TRBV20-1 to TRBJ1-4; possible D gene TRBD1, 5 bases. Trimming took 5 bases from V and 1 from J, leaving 11 bases between them. The CDR3 is made up of 14 amino acids. CDR1 and CDR2 (germline): DFQATT, SNEGSKA (reference sequence). The CDR3 sequence is CSAFREGTNEKLFF. CDR3 in DNA: TGCAGTGCTTTCAGGGAGGGAACTAATGAAAAACTGTTTTTT.

A note on this clonotype: A clone one base away is much larger, so this may be a read error. The chain recombines TRBV7-2 with TRBJ2-3; D gene unclear. Trimming pared 4 bases from V and 0 bases from J, leaving 17 bases between. The CDR3 consists of 17 residues. The V gene's germline CDR1 is SGHTA and CDR2 FQGNSA. The DNA of the CDR3 is TGTGCCAGCAGCTCAGAGAGAAGGGCCTATAGCACAGATACGCAGTATTTT. It encodes CASSSERRAYSTDTQYF.

A word on this clonotype: A clone one base away is much larger, so this may be a read error. V usage is TRBV9 and J usage is TRBJ1-2; D may be TRBD1 (5 bases). The CDR3 is 16 residues long. The germline V gene encodes CDR1 SGDLS and CDR2 YYNGEE. The CDR3 region is CASNVSPGNPGDGYTF. DNA for the CDR3: TGTGCCAGCAACGTAAGCCCAGGAAATCCGGGGGATGGCTACACCTTC. The whole variable domain, remainder taken from reference TRBV9 and TRBJ1-2, is DSGVTQTPKHLITATGQRVTLRCSPRSGDLSVYWYQQSLDQGLQFLIQYYNGEERAKGNILERFSAQQFPDLHSELNLSSLELGDSALYFCASNVSPGNPGDGYTFGSGTRLTVV.

This clonotype was found a few times. The chain has TRBV19 and TRBJ1-1; a possible D gene is TRBD1 (5 bases). Germline V gives CDR1 LNHDA, CDR2 SQIVND (reference sequence). V dropped 7 bases and J dropped 11 bases, with 20 bases sitting between them. This CDR3 is 13 amino acids long. The CDR3 sequence: CASKEGHSLMAFF. In DNA, the CDR3 is TGTGCCAGTAAGGAGGGGCACAGTCTTATGGCTTTCTTT.

The chain employs TRBV6-1 and TRBJ1-1; D perhaps matches TRBD1 (6 bases). The V end was cut by 2 bases, the J end by 3 bases, with 13 bases between. CDR1 and CDR2 from the germline V gene are MNHNS and SASEGT. There are 15 residues in the CDR3. The CDR3 DNA is TGTGCCAGCAGTGAAAAAGGGGGGGGATACACTGAAGCTTTCTTT. Translating it yields CASSEKGGGYTEAFF.

This clonotype has a handful of counts. CDR3 amino acids: CASSYSGLMQETQYF. In nucleotides, the CDR3 is TGTGCCAGCAGTTACTCAGGGTTGATGCAAGAGACCCAGTACTTC. V and J are TRBV6-2 or TRBV6-3 and TRBJ2-5, with D unresolved. The CDR3 consists of 15 residues. The germline V and J ends were trimmed by 0 bases and 2 bases, with 10 bases remaining between them. Germline CDR1 reads MNHEY; CDR2 reads SVGEGT.

This clonotype showed up many times. The DNA of the CDR3 is TGTGCCAGCAGCCGCCCCCGGGGACAGAGCACAGATACGCAGTATTTT. Translating it yields CASSRPRGQSTDTQYF. The rearrangement links TRBV7-9 to TRBJ2-3, with TRBD1 matching over 7 bases. CDR3 length equals 16 residues. J gave up 0 bases and V 5 bases, and 8 bases lay outside the gene matches. Germline loops: CDR1 SEHNR, CDR2 FQNEAQ (reference sequence).

In its sample, this clonotype was seen many times. The CDR3 sequence is CASSLGGLVNTEAFF. The CDR3, as DNA: TGTGCCAGCAGCTTAGGGGGACTGGTGAACACTGAAGCTTTCTTT. This chain links TRBV7-9 with TRBJ1-1; possible D gene TRBD1, 5 bases. V shed 1 base and J shed 0 bases, with 9 bases lying between them. Germline V gene lookup returns CDR1 SEHNR and CDR2 FQNEAQ (reference sequence). CDR3 length: 15 residues.

The V gene is TRBV6-6, the J gene TRBJ2-3; D call uncertain. The CDR3 is 16 amino acids. The V gene lost 5 bases and the J gene lost 1 base, with 16 bases spanning the gap. Germline V gene sequence: CDR1 MNHNY, CDR2 SVGAGI (reference sequence). In nucleotides, the CDR3 is TGTGCCAGCAGTCAATTCCGATTCGGACGCACAGATACGCAGTATTTT. This gives the protein CASSQFRFGRTDTQYF.

For this clonotype: A read error may produce the germline difference seen at one junction end. This chain connects TRBV7-8 to TRBJ2-3; tentatively, D is TRBD1 or TRBD2 (6 bases each). CDR3 length: 18 amino acids. Germline CDR1 is SGHVS and CDR2 is FQNEAQ. The CDR3 here is CANSFMRGDPSSTDTQYF. The CDR3 nucleotides are TGTGCCAACAGCTTCATGAGGGGGGACCCTTCTAGCACAGATACGCAGTATTTT.

Regarding this clonotype: At one end the junction does not follow the germline gene, possibly because of a read error. V usage is TRBV6-6 and J usage is TRBJ2-3; unclear D gene. CDR3 length: 14 residues. Looked up from germline, CDR1 is MNHNY and CDR2 is SVGAGI (reference sequence). The CDR3 here is CVSSYSASTDTQYF. CDR3 DNA: TGTGTCAGCAGTTACTCCGCAAGCACAGATACGCAGTATTTT.

This clonotype was observed a few times. V gene TRBV28 combines with J gene TRBJ2-7, with 10 bases identical to TRBD1. V lost 4 bases to trimming and J lost 3 bases; unmatched junction nucleotides: 9. The CDR3 runs to 16 residues. CDR1 MDHEN and CDR2 SYDVKM come from the germline V gene. The CDR3 region is CASSSSVGQGGYEQYV. Here the CDR3 DNA reads TGTGCCAGCAGTTCATCTGTCGGACAGGGGGGCTACGAGCAGTACGTC.

Only a few counts were recorded for this clonotype. The rearrangement links TRBV7-4 to TRBJ2-5; TRBD1 might be the D (5 bases). Trimming cost V 5 bases and J 5 bases, with 18 bases left between them. CDR1 is SGHVT and CDR2 is SQSDAQ in the germline V gene. The CDR3 is 15 residues long. The CDR3, as DNA: TGTGCCAGCAGCATAATAGGCCAGGGTTTGGAGACCCAGTACTTC. Translation: CASSIIGQGLETQYF.

This clonotype occurred a few times. This rearrangement joins TRBV19 to TRBJ1-1; 10 bases are shared with TRBD1. CDR3 length equals 12 residues. V lost 6 bases and J lost 10; bases outside the gene matches: 5. Germline assignment: CDR1 LNHDA and CDR2 SQIVND (reference sequence). The CDR3 DNA reads TGTGCCAGTAGGACAGGGGGCGCGGGAGCTTTCTTT. Amino acid sequence: CASRTGGAGAFF.

This clonotype appeared many times. The chain links TRBV7-2 to TRBJ2-7; D could derive from TRBD1 or TRBD2 (5 bases each). The CDR3 extends over 15 amino acids. The V and J ends lost 3 bases and 5 bases respectively, with 17 bases between them. The germline V gene has CDR1 SGHTA and CDR2 FQGNSA. The CDR3: CASSFPGTFLDEQYF. The CDR3 coding sequence is TGTGCCAGCAGCTTTCCCGGGACCTTCTTGGACGAGCAGTACTTC.

V usage is TRBV27 and J usage is TRBJ2-3; D is ambiguous. This CDR3 region has 14 residues. Germline lookup yields CDR1 MNHEY and CDR2 SMNVEV (reference sequence). Between the trimmed V and J ends, which lost 3 bases and 0 bases, there was a span of 7 bases. CDR3 in DNA: TGTGCCAGCAGTTTCGTTGGTAGCACAGATACGCAGTATTTT. Its translation is CASSFVGSTDTQYF.

The chain couples TRBV2 to TRBJ2-5; D gene uncertain. V was cut by 4 bases and J by 3 bases, with 6 bases left in between. Germline V CDR1 and CDR2: SNHLY, FYNNEI. This CDR3 has 12 residues. The CDR3 region has the DNA TGTGCCAGCAGTGTCGAGAAAGAGACCCAGTACTTC. Translation: CASSVEKETQYF.

This clonotype appeared many times. The rearrangement links TRBV12-3 or TRBV12-4 to TRBJ1-1; D may be TRBD1 (5 bases). This CDR3 is 12 amino acids long. The V end lost 5 bases, the J end lost 4 bases, and 8 bases lay between the germline ends. The CDR3 coding sequence is TGTGCCAGCAGTACCGGGGGCACTGAAGCTTTCTTT. Translating gives CASSTGGTEAFF.

The V gene is TRBV28, the J gene TRBJ1-4; D not certain. The CDR3 consists of 18 residues. Germline CDR1 and CDR2: MDHEN and SYDVKM. Trimming stripped 4 bases from V and 7 bases from J, with 25 bases between. In DNA, the CDR3 is TGTGCCAGCAGTTCCCTGAGGGTTCACCGAATTAATCGTGAAAAACTGTTTTTT. Translated, it gives CASSSLRVHRINREKLFF. The variable domain in full, with the rest retrieved from reference TRBV28 and TRBJ1-4, is DVKVTQSSRYLVKRTGEKVFLECVQDMDHENMFWYRQDPGLGLRLIYFSYDVKMKEKGDIPEGYSVSREKKERFSLILESASTNQTSMYLCASSSLRVHRINREKLFFGSGTQLSVL.

The V gene is TRBV28, the J gene TRBJ1-6; TRBD1 is a possible D gene (6 bases). The ends were cut back, 5 bases at V and 0 bases at J, with 26 bases in the middle. Germline V gives CDR1 MDHEN, CDR2 SYDVKM. The CDR3 is 21 amino acids. Here the CDR3 DNA reads TGTGCCAGCAGTCCTTCCTACGGACAGCGACTCCCGAGCTCCTATAATTCACCCCTCCACTTT. Protein: CASSPSYGQRLPSSYNSPLHF.

This chain connects TRBV10-3 to TRBJ1-6; D is ambiguous. The CDR3 totals 13 residues. V was clipped by 4 bases and J by 7 bases, with 8 bases between them. Germline assignment: CDR1 ENHRY and CDR2 SYGVKD. The CDR3, as DNA: TGTGCCATCAGTGGGGCAGGCAATTCACCCCTCCACTTT. Translating it yields CAISGAGNSPLHF.

This clonotype has a count of ten or more. This chain joins TRBV7-6 and TRBJ2-2; D possibly matches TRBD1 or TRBD2 (5 bases each). This CDR3 region has 16 residues. Trimming stripped 7 bases from V and 6 bases from J, with 21 bases between. From germline, CDR1 is SGHVS and CDR2 FNYEAQ. CDR3 residues: CASTISGTPNPGELFF. In DNA, the CDR3 is TGTGCCAGCACCATTTCCGGGACGCCTAACCCCGGGGAGCTGTTTTTT.

This sequence joins TRBV10-3 and TRBJ1-2; D possibly corresponds to TRBD1 (5 bases). This CDR3 region has 12 residues. Germline V gives CDR1 ENHRY, CDR2 SYGVKD. V gave up 8 bases and J gave up 0 bases, with 7 bases separating them. The CDR3 nucleotides read TGTGCCATCCGGACAACTAACTATGGCTACACCTTC. Translated: CAIRTTNYGYTF.

The rearrangement joins TRBV25-1 to TRBJ2-4, with D possibly being TRBD2 (6 bases). CDR1 is MGHDK, CDR2 SYGVNS, per germline. The CDR3 sequence is 16 residues long. The V gene lost 2 bases and the J gene lost 5 bases, with 16 bases spanning the gap. The chain's CDR3 is CASSEAGGDHENIQYF. The CDR3 nucleotides are TGTGCCAGCAGTGAAGCAGGCGGGGACCACGAAAACATTCAGTACTTC.